This TCR beta chain emerged from a study of control samples from healthy donors and cancer patients. Using immunoSEQ multiplex PCR, the repertoire was profiled, and TCRdb retains in-frame clones only, with some absent. This sample has roughly 130,000 clones, with 85% to 95% found just once. This clone was observed a few times. CDR3 length: 15 residues. The clonotype originates from a man aged 25 to 40 in good health. The rearrangement joins TRBV7-5 to TRBJ1-4; the D segment call TRBD1 is taken from the table without a DNA check. TRBV7-5 is a pseudogene locus. Sequencing was done on a sample of blood. This CDR3 reads CARSFYRLYNEKLFF. The CDR3 nucleotides read TGTGCCAGAAGTTTTTACAGATTATATAATGAAAAACTGTTTTTT.